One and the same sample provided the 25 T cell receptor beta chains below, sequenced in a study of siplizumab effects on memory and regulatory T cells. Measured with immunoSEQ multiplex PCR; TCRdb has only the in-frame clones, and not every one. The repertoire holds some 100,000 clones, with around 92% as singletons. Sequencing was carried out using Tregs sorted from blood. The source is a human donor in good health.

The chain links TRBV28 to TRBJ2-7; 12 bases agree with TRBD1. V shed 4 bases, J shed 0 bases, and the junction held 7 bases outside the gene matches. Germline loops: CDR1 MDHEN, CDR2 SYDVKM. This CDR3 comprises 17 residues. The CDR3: CASSSTWDRGHSYEQYF. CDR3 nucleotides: TGTGCCAGCAGTTCAACCTGGGACAGGGGGCACTCCTACGAGCAGTACTTC.

In nucleotides, the CDR3 is TGCGCCAGCAGCACCCAGGGGTCCACCTACGAGCAGTACTTC. Translated: CASSTQGSTYEQYF. This chain links TRBV5-1 with TRBJ2-7, with D possibly being TRBD1 (6 bases). Germline V CDR1 and CDR2: SGHRS, YFSETQ. Trimming removed 4 bases at V and 2 bases at J, with 13 bases between. CDR3 length equals 14 residues.

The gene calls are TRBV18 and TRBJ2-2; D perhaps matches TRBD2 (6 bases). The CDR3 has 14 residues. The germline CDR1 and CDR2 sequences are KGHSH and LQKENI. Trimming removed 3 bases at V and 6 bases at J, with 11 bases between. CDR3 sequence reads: CASSPVLAAGELFF. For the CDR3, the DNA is TGTGCCAGCTCACCTGTATTAGCGGCCGGGGAGCTGTTTTTT.

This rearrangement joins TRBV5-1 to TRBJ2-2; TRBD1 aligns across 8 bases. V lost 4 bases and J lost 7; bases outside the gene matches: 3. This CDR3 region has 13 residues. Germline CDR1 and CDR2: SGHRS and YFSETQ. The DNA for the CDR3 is TGCGCCAGCAGCCTGGACAGGGTCGGGGAGCTGTTTTTT. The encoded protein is CASSLDRVGELFF.

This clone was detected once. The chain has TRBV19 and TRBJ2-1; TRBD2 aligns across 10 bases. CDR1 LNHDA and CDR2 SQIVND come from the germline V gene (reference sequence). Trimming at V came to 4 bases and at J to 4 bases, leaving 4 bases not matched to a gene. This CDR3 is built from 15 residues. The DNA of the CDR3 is TGTGCCAGTAGTACCAGCGGGAGGGCTTACAATGAGCAGTTCTTC. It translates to CASSTSGRAYNEQFF.

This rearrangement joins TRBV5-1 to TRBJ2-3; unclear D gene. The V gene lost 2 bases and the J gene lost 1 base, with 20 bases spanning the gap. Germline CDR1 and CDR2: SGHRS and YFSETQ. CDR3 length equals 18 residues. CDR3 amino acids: CASSFILSSTVRTDTQYF. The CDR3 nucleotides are TGCGCCAGCAGCTTCATCCTCTCCTCGACGGTCCGCACAGATACGCAGTATTTT.

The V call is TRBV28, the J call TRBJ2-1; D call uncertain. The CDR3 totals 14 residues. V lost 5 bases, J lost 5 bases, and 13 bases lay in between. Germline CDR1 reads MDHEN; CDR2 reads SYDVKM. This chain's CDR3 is CASSPRSPNNEQFF. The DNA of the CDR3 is TGTGCCAGCAGTCCTAGATCTCCTAACAATGAGCAGTTCTTC.

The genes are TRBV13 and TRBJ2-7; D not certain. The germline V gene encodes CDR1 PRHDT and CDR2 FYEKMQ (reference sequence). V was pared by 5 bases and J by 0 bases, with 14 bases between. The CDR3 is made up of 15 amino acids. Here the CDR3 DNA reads TGTGCCAGCAGCCCCTCTAAGTACAGCTCCTACGAGCAGTACTTC. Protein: CASSPSKYSSYEQYF.

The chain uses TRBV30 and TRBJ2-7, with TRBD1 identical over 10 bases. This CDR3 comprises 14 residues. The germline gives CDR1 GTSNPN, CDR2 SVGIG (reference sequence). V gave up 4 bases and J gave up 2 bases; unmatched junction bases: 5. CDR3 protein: CAWKTGTGAYEQYF. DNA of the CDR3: TGTGCCTGGAAGACCGGGACAGGGGCCTACGAGCAGTACTTC.

The CDR3 bases are TGTGCCAGCAGACCATCTTGGGGGCCTGAAAAACTGTTTTTT. Its protein is CASRPSWGPEKLFF. The V and J genes are TRBV6-5 and TRBJ1-4; D is perhaps TRBD1 (6 bases). Trimming stripped 6 bases from V and 7 bases from J, with 15 bases between. This CDR3 has 14 residues. Germline CDR1 and CDR2: MNHEY and SVGAGI.

The CDR3 DNA reads TGTGCCAGCAGCTTTGGGGGGCAACAGCCCCAGCATTTT. Protein: CASSFGGQQPQHF. The V gene is TRBV7-9, the J gene TRBJ1-5, with D tentatively TRBD1 (6 bases). Germline CDR1 is SEHNR and CDR2 is FQNEAQ (reference sequence). The V end lost 3 bases, the J end lost 7 bases, and 10 bases lay between the germline ends. This CDR3 spans 13 amino acids.

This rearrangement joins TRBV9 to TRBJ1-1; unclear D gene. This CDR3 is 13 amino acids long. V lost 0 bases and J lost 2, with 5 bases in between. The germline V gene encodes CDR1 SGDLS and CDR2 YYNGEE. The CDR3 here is CASSVVVNTEAFF. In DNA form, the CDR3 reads TGTGCCAGCAGCGTAGTGGTAAACACTGAAGCTTTCTTT.

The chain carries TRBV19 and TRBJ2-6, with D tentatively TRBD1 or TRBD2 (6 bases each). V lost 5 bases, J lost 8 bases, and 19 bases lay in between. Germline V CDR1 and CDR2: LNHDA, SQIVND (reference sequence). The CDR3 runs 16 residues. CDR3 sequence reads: CASSGQRVQNSNVLTF. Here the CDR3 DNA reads TGTGCCAGTAGTGGACAGCGGGTCCAGAATTCCAACGTCCTGACTTTC.

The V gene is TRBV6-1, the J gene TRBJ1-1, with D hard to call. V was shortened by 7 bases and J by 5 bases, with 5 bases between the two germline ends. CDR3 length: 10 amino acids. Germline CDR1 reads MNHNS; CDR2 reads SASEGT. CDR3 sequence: CASKETEAFF. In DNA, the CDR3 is TGTGCCAGCAAAGAGACTGAAGCTTTCTTT.

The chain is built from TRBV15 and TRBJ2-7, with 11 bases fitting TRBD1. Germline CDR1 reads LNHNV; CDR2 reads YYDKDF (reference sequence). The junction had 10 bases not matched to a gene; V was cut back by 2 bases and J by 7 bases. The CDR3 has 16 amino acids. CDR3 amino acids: CATSRRIGQGAGEQYF. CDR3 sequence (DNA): TGTGCCACCAGCAGACGGATTGGACAGGGGGCAGGGGAGCAGTACTTC.

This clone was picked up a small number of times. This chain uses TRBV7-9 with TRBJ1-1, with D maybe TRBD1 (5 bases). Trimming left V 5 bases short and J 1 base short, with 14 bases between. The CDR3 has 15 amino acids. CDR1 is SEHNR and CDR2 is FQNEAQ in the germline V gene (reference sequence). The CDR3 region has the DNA TGTGCCAGCAGCGAAGCCTCCGGGGGGAACACTGAAGCTTTCTTT. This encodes CASSEASGGNTEAFF. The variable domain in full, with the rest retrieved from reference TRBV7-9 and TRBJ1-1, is DTGVSQNPRHKITKRGQNVTFRCDPISEHNRLYWYRQTLGQGPEFLTYFQNEAQLEKSRLLSDRFSAERPKGSFSTLEIQRTEQGDSAMYLCASSEASGGNTEAFFGQGTRLTVV.

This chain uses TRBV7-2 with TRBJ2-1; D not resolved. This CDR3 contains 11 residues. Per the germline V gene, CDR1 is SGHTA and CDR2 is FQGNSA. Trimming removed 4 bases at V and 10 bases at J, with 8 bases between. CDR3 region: CASSSPREQFF. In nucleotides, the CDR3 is TGTGCCAGCAGCTCCCCCAGAGAGCAGTTCTTC. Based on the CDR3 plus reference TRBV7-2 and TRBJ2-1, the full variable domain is GAGVSQSPSNKVTEKGKDVELRCDPISGHTALYWYRQSLGQGLEFLIYFQGNSAPDKSGLPSDRFSAERTGGSVSTLTIQRTQQEDSAVYLCASSSPREQFFGPGTRLTVL.

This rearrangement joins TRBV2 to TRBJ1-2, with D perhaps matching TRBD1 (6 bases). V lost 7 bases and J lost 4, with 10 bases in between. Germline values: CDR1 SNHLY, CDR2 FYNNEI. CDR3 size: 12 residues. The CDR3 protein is CASKQGSYGYTF. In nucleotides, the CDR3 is TGTGCCAGCAAGCAGGGGAGCTATGGCTACACCTTC.

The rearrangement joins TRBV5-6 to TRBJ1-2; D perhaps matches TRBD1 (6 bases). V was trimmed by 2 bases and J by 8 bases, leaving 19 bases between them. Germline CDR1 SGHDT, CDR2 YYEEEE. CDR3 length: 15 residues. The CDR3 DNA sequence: TGTGCCAGCAGCTTACAAAGCCGGGGGGCTGGGGGCTACACCTTC. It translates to CASSLQSRGAGGYTF.

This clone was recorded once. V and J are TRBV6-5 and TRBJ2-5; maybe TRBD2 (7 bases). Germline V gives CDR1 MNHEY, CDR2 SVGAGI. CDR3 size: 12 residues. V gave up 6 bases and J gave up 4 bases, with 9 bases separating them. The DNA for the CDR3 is TGTGCCAGCAGGGGGGGGGCAGAGACCCAGTACTTC. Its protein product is CASRGGAETQYF.

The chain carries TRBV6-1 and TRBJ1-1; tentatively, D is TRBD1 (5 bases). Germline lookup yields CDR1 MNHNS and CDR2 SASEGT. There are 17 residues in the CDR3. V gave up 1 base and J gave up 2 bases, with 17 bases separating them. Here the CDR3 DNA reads TGTGCCAGCAGTGAAGTACGAGGGGCCGAGCCAAACACTGAAGCTTTCTTT. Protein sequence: CASSEVRGAEPNTEAFF.

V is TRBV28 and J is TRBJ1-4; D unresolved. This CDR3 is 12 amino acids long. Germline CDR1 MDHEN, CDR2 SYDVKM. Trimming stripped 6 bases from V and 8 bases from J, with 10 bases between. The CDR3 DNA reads TGTGCCAGCAGAAACATTGGGGAAAAACTGTTTTTT. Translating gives CASRNIGEKLFF. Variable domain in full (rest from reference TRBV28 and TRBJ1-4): DVKVTQSSRYLVKRTGEKVFLECVQDMDHENMFWYRQDPGLGLRLIYFSYDVKMKEKGDIPEGYSVSREKKERFSLILESASTNQTSMYLCASRNIGEKLFFGSGTQLSVL.

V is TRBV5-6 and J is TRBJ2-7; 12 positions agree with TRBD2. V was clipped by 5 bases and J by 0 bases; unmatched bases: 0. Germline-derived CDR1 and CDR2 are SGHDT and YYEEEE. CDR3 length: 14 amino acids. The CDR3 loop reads CASRLAGGSYEQYF. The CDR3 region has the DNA TGTGCCAGCAGACTAGCGGGGGGCTCCTACGAGCAGTACTTC. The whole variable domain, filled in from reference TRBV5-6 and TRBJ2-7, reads DAGVTQSPTHLIKTRGQQVTLRCSPKSGHDTVSWYQQALGQGPQFIFQYYEEEERQRGNFPDRFSGHQFPNYSSELNVNALLLGDSALYLCASRLAGGSYEQYFGPGTRLTVT.

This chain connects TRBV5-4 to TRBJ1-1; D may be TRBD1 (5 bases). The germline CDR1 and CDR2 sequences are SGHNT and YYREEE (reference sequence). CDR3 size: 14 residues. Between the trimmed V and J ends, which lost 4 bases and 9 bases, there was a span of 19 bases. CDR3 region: CASSPNMVGDQAFF. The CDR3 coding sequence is TGTGCCAGCAGCCCAAATATGGTAGGGGACCAAGCTTTCTTT. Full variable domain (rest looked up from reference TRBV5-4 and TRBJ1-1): ETGVTQSPTHLIKTRGQQVTLRCSSQSGHNTVSWYQQALGQGPQFIFQYYREEENGRGNFPPRFSGLQFPNYSSELNVNALELDDSALYLCASSPNMVGDQAFFGQGTRLTVV.

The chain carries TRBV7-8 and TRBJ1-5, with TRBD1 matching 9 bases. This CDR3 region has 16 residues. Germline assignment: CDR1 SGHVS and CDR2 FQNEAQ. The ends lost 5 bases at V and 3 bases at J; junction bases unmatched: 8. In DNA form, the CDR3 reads TGTGCCAGCAGCCTGACAGGGACAGGGTTCAATCAGCCCCAGCATTTT. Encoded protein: CASSLTGTGFNQPQHF.